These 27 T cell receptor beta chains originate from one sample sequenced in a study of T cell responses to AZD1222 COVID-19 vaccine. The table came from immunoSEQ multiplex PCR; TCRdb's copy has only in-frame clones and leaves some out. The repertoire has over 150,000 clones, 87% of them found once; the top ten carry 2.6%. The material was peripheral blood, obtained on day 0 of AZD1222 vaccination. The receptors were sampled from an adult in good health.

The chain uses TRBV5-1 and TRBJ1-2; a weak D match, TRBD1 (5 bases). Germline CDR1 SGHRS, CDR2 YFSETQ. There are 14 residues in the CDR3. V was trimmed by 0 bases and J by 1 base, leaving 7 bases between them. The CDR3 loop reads CASSLGQFNYGYTF. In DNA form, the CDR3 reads TGCGCCAGCAGCTTGGGACAGTTTAACTATGGCTACACCTTC.

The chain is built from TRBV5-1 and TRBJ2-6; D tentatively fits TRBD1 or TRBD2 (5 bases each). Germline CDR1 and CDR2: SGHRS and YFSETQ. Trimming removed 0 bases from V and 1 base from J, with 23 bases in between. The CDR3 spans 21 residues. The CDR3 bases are TGCGCCAGCAGCTTGGCCCCCGGGACCCTGGGATCCGTATCTGGGGCCAACGTCCTGACTTTC. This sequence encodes CASSLAPGTLGSVSGANVLTF.

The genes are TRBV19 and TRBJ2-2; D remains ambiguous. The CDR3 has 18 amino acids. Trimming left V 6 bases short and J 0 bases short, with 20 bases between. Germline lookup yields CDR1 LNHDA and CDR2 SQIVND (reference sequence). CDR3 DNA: TGTGCCAGTAGGCCCCTATGGTTGGGCCGGGCGAACACCGGGGAGCTGTTTTTT. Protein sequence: CASRPLWLGRANTGELFF.

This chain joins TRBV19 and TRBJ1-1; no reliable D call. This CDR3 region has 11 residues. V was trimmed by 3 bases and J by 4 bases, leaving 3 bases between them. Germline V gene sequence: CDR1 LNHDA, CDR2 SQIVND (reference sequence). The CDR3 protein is CASSMATEAFF. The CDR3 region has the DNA TGTGCCAGTAGTATGGCCACTGAAGCTTTCTTT.

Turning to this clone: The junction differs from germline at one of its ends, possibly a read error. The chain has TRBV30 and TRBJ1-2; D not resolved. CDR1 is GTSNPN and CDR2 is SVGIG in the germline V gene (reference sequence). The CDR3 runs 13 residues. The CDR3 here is CAWTGRTIGGYTF. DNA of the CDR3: TGCGCCTGGACGGGCCGGACTATTGGTGGCTACACCTTC.

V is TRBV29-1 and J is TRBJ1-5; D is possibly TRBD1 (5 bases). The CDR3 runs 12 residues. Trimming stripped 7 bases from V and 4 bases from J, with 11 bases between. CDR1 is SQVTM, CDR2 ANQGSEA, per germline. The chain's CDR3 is CSAGDRNQPQHF. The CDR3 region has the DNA TGCAGCGCCGGGGACCGTAATCAGCCCCAGCATTTT.

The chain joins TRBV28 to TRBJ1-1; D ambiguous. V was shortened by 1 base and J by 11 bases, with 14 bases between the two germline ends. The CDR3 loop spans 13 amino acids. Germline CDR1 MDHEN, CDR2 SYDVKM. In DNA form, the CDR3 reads TGTGCCAGCAGTTTATTTAAGAGACGAGCCGCTTTCTTT. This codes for CASSLFKRRAAFF. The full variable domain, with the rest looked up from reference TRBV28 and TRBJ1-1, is DVKVTQSSRYLVKRTGEKVFLECVQDMDHENMFWYRQDPGLGLRLIYFSYDVKMKEKGDIPEGYSVSREKKERFSLILESASTNQTSMYLCASSLFKRRAAFFGQGTRLTVV.

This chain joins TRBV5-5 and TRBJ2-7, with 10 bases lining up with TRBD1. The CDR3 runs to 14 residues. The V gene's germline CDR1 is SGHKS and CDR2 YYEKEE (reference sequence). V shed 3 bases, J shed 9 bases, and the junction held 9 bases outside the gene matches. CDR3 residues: CASSWPGQGFVQYF. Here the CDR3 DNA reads TGTGCCAGCAGCTGGCCGGGACAGGGGTTCGTGCAGTACTTC.

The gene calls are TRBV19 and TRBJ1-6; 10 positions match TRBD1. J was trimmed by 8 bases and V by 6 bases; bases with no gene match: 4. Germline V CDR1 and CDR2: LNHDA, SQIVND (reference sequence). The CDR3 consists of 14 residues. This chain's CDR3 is CASRPGQGYSPLHF. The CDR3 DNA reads TGTGCCAGTAGGCCGGGACAGGGGTATTCACCCCTCCACTTT.

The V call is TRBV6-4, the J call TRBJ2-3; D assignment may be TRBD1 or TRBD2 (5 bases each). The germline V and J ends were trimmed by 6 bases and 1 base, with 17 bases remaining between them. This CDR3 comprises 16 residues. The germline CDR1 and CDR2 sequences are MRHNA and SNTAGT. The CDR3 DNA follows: TGTGCCAGCAGCATAGAACCGGGACGGGGCACAGATACGCAGTATTTT. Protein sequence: CASSIEPGRGTDTQYF.

Here the CDR3 DNA reads TGTGCCAGCAGTATGGACAGGGGGCCCACGAATGAGCAGTTCTTC. This encodes CASSMDRGPTNEQFF. V and J are TRBV6-5 and TRBJ2-1, with 11 bases identical to TRBD1. V lost 5 bases and J lost 7; bases outside the gene matches: 7. The CDR3 has 15 residues. CDR1 is MNHEY, CDR2 SVGAGI, per germline.

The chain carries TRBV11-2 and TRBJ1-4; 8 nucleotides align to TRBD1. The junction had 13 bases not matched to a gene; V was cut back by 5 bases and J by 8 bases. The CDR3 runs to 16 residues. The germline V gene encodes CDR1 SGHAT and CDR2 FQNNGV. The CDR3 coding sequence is TGTGCCAGCAGCGCCACTTCCGGGACAGGAAGAGAAAAACTGTTTTTT. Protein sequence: CASSATSGTGREKLFF.

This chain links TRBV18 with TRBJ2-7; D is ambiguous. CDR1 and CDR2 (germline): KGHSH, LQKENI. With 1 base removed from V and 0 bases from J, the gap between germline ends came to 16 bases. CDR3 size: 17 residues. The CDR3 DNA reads TGTGCCAGCTCACCACATAAGGTCGGTCAGCTCTCCTACGAGCAGTACTTC. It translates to CASSPHKVGQLSYEQYF.

The CDR3 reads CASTPGNSPLHF. As DNA, the CDR3 is TGTGCCAGCACCCCAGGGAATTCACCCCTCCACTTT. The chain is built from TRBV6-5 and TRBJ1-6; the D gene is possibly TRBD1 (5 bases). This CDR3 region has 12 residues. Germline-derived CDR1 and CDR2 are MNHEY and SVGAGI. Between the trimmed V and J ends, which lost 7 bases and 7 bases, there was a span of 8 bases.

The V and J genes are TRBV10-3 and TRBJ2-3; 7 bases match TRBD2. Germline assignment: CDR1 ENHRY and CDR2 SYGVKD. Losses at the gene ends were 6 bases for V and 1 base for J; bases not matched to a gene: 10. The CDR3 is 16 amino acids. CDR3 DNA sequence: TGTGCCATCAGCGGGAGATCTAGCGGAGGCACAGATACGCAGTATTTT. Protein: CAISGRSSGGTDTQYF.

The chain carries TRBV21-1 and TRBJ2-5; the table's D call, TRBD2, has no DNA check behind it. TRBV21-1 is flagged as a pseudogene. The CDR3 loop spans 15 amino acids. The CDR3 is CASSKFASGEETQYF. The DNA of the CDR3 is TGTGCCAGCAGCAAGTTCGCTAGCGGGGAAGAGACCCAGTACTTC.

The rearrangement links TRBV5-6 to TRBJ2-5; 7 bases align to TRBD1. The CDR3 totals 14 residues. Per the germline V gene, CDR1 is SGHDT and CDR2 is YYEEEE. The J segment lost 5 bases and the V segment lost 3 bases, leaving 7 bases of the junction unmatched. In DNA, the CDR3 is TGTGCCAGCAGCTCTGGACAGGTCTGGGAGACCCAGTACTTC. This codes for CASSSGQVWETQYF.

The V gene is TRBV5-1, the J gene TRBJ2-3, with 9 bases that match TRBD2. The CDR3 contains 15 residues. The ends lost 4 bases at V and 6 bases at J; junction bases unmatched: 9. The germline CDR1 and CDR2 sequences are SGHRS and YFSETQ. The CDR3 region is CASSPVAGAGDTQYF. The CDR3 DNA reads TGCGCCAGCAGCCCGGTAGCGGGAGCCGGCGATACGCAGTATTTT.

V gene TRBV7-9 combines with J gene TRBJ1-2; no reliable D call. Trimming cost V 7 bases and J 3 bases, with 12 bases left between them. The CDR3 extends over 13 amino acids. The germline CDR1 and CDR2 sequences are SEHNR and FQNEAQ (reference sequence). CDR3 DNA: TGTGCCAGCAATTTGGGTCGTGACTATGGCTACACCTTC. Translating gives CASNLGRDYGYTF.

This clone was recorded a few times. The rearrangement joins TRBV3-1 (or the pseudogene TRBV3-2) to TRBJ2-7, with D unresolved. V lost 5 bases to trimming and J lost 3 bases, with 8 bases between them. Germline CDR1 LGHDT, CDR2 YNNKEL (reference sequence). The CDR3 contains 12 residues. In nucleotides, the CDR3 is TGTGCCAGCAGCGAAAGGGACTACGAGCAGTACTTC. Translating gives CASSERDYEQYF.

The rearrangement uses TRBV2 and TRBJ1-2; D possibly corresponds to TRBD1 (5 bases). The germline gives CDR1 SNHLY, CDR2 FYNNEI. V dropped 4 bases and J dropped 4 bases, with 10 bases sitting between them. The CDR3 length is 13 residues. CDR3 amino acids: CASSGQTPYGYTF. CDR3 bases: TGTGCCAGCAGTGGACAGACTCCCTATGGCTACACCTTC.

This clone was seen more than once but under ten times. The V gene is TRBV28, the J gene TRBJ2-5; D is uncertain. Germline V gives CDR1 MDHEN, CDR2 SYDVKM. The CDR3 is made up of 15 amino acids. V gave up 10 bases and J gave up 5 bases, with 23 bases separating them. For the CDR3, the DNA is TGTGCCACCAGCAGTTACAGTAAGGTGGGGGAGACCCAGTACTTC. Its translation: CATSSYSKVGETQYF.

CDR3 bases: TGTGCCAGTAGTGAATCAGGGGGCTACGAGCAGTACTTC. It specifies CASSESGGYEQYF. The chain uses TRBV19 and TRBJ2-7; 7 nucleotides align to TRBD1. V lost 5 bases to trimming and J lost 3 bases; unmatched junction nucleotides: 4. Germline V gene lookup returns CDR1 LNHDA and CDR2 SQIVND (reference sequence). The CDR3 is 13 amino acids. The full variable domain, with the rest looked up from reference TRBV19 and TRBJ2-7, is DGGITQSPKYLFRKEGQNVTLSCEQNLNHDAMYWYRQDPGQGLRLIYYSQIVNDFQKGDIAEGYSVSREKKESFPLTVTSAQKNPTAFYLCASSESGGYEQYFGPGTRLTVT.

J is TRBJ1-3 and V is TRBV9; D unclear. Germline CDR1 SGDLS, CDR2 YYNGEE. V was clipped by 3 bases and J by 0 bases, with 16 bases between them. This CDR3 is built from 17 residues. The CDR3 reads CASSAYRTAVSGNTIYF. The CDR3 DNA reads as TGTGCCAGCAGCGCCTACCGGACTGCGGTCTCTGGAAACACCATATATTTT.

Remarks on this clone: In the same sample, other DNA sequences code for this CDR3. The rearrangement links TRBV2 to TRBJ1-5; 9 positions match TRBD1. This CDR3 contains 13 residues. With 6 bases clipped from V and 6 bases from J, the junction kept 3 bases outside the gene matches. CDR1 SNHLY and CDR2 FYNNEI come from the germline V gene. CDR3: CASSGTGTQPQHF. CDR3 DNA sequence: TGTGCCAGCAGCGGGACAGGGACTCAGCCCCAGCATTTT.

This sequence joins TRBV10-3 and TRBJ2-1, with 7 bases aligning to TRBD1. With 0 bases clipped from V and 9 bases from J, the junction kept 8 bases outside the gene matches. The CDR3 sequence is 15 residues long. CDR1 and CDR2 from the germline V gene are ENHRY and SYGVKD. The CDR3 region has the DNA TGTGCCATCAGTGAGTCGGGGGCAGGGGGATTTGAGCAGTTCTTC. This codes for CAISESGAGGFEQFF.

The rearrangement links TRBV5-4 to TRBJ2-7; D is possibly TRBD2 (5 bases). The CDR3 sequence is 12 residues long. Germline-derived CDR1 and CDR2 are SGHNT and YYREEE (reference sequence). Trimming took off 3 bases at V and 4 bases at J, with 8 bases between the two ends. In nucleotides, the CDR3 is TGTGCCAGCAGCTACCGGGATTACGAGCAGTACTTC. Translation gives CASSYRDYEQYF.